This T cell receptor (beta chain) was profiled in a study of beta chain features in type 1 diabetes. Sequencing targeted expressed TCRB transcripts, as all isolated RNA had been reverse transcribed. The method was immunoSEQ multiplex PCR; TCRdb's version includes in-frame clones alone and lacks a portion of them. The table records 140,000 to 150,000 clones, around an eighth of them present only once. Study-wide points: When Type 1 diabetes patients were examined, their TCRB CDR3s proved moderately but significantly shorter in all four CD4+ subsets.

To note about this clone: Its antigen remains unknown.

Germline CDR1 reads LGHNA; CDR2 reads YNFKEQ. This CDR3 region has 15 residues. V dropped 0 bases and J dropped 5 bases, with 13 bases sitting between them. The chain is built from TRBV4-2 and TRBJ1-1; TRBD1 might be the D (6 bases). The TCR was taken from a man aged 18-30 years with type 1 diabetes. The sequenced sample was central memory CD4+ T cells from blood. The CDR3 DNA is TGTGCCAGCAGCCAAGATTCCGGGGGGCGGACTGAAGCTTTCTTT. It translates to CASSQDSGGRTEAFF.